This T cell receptor beta chain was recorded in a study of cytomegalovirus exposure and HLA in healthy donors. PCR amplification relied on 60 Vbeta primers (plus 13 Jbeta primers). Repertoires were generated with immunoSEQ multiplex PCR, while TCRdb's copy carries only in-frame clones and drops some. In the table there are fewer than 150,000 clones, 73% of which are singletons. Note on this clone: The antigen remains unidentified.

Findings of the study overall: Through in vitro validation, a few CMV-associated chains were shown to be specific for CMV antigens.

The CDR3 covers 15 residues. Germline V CDR1 and CDR2: SNHLY, FYNNEI. V lost 7 bases to trimming and J lost 3 bases; unmatched junction nucleotides: 7. The sample comprised PBMCs. The TCR sequence derives from a human donor in good health. The chain recombines TRBV2 with TRBJ2-3, with 10 bases that match TRBD2. The CDR3 nucleotides read TGTGCCAGCATCCGAAGCGGGGGGGCGACAGATACGCAGTATTTT. Encoded protein: CASIRSGGATDTQYF.